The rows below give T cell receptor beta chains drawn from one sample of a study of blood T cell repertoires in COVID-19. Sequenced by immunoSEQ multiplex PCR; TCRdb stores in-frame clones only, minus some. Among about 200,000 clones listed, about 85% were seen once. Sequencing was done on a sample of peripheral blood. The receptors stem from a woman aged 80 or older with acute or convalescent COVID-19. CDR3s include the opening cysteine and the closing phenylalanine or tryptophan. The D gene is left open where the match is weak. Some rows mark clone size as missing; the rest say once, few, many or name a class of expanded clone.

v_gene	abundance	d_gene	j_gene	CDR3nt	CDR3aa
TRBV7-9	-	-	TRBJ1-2	TGTGCCAGCAGCTTAGCTTGGGGCAGTAGCTATGGCTACACCTTC	CASSLAWGSSYGYTF
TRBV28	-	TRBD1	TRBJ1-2	TGTGCCAGCAGTTCGGGACAGGTCAGAGATGGCTACACCTTC	CASSSGQVRDGYTF
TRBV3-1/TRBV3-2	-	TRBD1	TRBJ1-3	TGTGCCAGCAGCCACGGGACAGGATCCTCTGGAAACACCATATATTTT	CASSHGTGSSGNTIYF
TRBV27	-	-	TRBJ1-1	TGTGCCAGCAGTCCTACGTGGGTTCAGGGCGCTGAAGCTTTCTTT	CASSPTWVQGAEAFF
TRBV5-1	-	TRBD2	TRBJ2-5	TGCGCCAGCAGCTTGAGGGGACTAGCGGGAGTTTTCGAGACCCAGTACTTC	CASSLRGLAGVFETQYF
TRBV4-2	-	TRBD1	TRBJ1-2	TGTGCCAGCAGCCAAGATCGGGCAGGGGGCATAGCATATGGCTACACCTTC	CASSQDRAGGIAYGYTF
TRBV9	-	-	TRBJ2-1	TGTGCCAGCAGCGTAGGGAGGGGTAGCGAGACCTCCTACAATGAGCAGTTCTTC	CASSVGRGSETSYNEQFF
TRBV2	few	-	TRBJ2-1	TGTGCCAGCAGTGAGTGGGGACTCCCCTTCTTC	CASSEWGLPFF
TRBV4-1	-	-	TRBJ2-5	TGCGCCAGCAGCCAAGTAGGTGAGGGCGGAGAGACCCAGTACTTC	CASSQVGEGGETQYF
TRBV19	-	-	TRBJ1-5	TGTGCCAGTAAAAGAGGAGGTCCCCTCGGATATCAGCCCCAGCATTTT	CASKRGGPLGYQPQHF
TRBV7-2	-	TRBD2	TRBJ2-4	TGTGCCAGCAGCTTTGACCGGGGAGGGCGCATTCAGTACTTC	CASSFDRGGRIQYF
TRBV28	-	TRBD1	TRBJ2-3	TGTGCCAGCGGGGGGGGACAGGGGGCAGATACGCAGTATTTT	CASGGGQGADTQYF
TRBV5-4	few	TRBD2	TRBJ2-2	TGTGCCAGCAGCATCGGACTAGCGGGTAACACCGGGGAGCTGTTTTTT	CASSIGLAGNTGELFF
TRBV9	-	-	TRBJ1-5	TGTGCCAGCAGCGTGGGGGACATTAGCAATCAGCCCCAGCATTTT	CASSVGDISNQPQHF
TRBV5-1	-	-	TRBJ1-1	TGCGCCAGCAGCCCGGAGGAGAGGGTGAACACTGAAGCTTTCTTT	CASSPEERVNTEAFF
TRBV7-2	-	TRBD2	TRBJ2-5	TGTGCCAGCAGCTTAGAACTAGCGGCCCAAGAGACCCAGTACTTC	CASSLELAAQETQYF
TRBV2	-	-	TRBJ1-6	TGTGCCAGCAAGTTTGAACTTACGAATTCACCCCTCCACTTT	CASKFELTNSPLHF
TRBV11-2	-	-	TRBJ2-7	TGTGCCAGCAGCTTAGTATACGAGCAGTACTTC	CASSLVYEQYF
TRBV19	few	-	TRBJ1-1	TGTGCCAGTAGGAAGGAAAGCAGGGGATACACTGAAGCTTTCTTT	CASRKESRGYTEAFF